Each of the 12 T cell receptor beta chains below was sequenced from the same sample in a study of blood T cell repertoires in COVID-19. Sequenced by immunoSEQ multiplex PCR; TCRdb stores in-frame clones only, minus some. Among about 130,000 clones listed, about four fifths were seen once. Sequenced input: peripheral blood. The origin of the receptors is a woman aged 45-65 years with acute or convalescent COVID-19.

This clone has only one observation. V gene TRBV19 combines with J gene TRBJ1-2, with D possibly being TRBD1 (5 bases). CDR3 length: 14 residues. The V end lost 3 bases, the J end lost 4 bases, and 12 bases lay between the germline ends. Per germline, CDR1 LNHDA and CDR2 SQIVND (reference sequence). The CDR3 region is CASSIPGGGYGYTF. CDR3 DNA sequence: TGTGCCAGTAGTATCCCCGGCGGGGGCTATGGCTACACCTTC.

CDR3 coding DNA: TGTGCCAGCAGTTACATGACATTAAGAGATACGCAGTATTTT. Encoded protein: CASSYMTLRDTQYF. The chain couples TRBV6-2 or TRBV6-3 to TRBJ2-3; D gene unclear. Between the trimmed V and J ends, which lost 2 bases and 5 bases, there was a span of 11 bases. This CDR3 has 14 residues. Per germline, CDR1 MNHEY and CDR2 SVGEGT.

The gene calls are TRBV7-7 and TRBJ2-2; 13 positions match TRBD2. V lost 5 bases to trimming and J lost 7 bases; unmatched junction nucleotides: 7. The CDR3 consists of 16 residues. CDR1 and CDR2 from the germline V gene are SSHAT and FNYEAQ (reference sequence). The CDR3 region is CASSPGLAGSYGELFF. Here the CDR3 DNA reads TGTGCCAGCAGCCCGGGACTAGCGGGGTCCTACGGGGAGCTGTTTTTT.

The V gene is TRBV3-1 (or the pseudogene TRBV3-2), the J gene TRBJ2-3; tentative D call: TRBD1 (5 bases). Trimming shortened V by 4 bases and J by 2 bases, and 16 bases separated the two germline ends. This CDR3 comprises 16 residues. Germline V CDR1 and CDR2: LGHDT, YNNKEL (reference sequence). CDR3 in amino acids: CASSPYLRQTTDTQYF. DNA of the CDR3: TGTGCCAGCAGCCCCTACCTGCGACAGACCACAGATACGCAGTATTTT.

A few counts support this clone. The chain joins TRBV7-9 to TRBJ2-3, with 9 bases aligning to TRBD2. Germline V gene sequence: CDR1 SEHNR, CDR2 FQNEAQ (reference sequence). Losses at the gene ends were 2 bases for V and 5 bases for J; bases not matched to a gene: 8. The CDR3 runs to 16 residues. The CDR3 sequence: CASSLLRGGALDTQYF. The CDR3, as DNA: TGTGCCAGCAGCTTACTCCGCGGGGGGGCTTTAGATACGCAGTATTTT.

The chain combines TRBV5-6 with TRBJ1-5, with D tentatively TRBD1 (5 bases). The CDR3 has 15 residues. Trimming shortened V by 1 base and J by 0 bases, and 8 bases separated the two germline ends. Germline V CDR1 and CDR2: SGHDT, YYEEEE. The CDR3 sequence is CASSLRGGSNQPQHF. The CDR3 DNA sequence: TGTGCCAGCAGCTTGAGGGGAGGTAGCAATCAGCCCCAGCATTTT. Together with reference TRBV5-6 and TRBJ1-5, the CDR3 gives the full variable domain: DAGVTQSPTHLIKTRGQQVTLRCSPKSGHDTVSWYQQALGQGPQFIFQYYEEEERQRGNFPDRFSGHQFPNYSSELNVNALLLGDSALYLCASSLRGGSNQPQHFGDGTRLSIL.

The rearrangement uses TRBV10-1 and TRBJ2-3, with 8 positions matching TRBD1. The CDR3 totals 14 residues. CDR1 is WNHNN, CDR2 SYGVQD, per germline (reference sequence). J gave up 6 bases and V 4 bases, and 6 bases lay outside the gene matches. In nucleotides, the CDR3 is TGCGCCAGCAGTGTCCGTAGACAGGGGGATACGCAGTATTTT. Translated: CASSVRRQGDTQYF.

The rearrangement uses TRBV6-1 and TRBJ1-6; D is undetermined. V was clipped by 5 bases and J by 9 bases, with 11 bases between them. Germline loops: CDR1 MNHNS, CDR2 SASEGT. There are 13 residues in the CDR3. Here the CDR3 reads CASSPRASSPLHF. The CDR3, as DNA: TGTGCCAGCAGTCCGAGAGCATCTTCACCCCTCCACTTT.

The CDR3 spells CASSLRQGNNQPQHF. CDR3 DNA sequence: TGTGCCAGCAGTTTAAGACAGGGAAACAATCAGCCCCAGCATTTT. The chain joins TRBV27 to TRBJ1-5; 7 positions match TRBD1. With V trimmed by 2 bases and J by 3 bases, 4 bases remained unmatched. CDR3 length: 15 amino acids. Germline loops: CDR1 MNHEY, CDR2 SMNVEV (reference sequence).

CDR3 coding DNA: TGTGCCACACTTCTACAGGGGCGAACTGAAGCTTTCTTT. Residues: CATLLQGRTEAFF. The chain links TRBV6-5 to TRBJ1-1; 7 nucleotides align to TRBD1. The germline V gene encodes CDR1 MNHEY and CDR2 SVGAGI. The CDR3 has 13 residues. The junction had 10 bases not matched to a gene; V was cut back by 10 bases and J by 5 bases.

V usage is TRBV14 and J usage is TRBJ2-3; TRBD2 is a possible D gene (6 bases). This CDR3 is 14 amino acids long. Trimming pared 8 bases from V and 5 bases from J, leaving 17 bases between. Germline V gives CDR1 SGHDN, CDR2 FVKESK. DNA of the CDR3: TGTGCCAGCCGGAGGGCTAGTTCGAGAGATACGCAGTATTTT. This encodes CASRRASSRDTQYF.

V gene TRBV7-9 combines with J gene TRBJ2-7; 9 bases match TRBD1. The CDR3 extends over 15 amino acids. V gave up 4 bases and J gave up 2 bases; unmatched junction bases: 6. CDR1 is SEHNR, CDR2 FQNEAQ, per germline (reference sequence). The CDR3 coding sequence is TGTGCCAGCAGCTCCTCGGGACAGGGTGCCTACGAGCAGTACTTC. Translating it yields CASSSSGQGAYEQYF.